Only a few counts were recorded for the clone carrying this T cell receptor (beta chain). In germline, CDR1 is SQVTM, CDR2 ANQGSEA. This CDR3 comprises 11 residues. V lost 8 bases to trimming and J lost 6 bases, with 13 bases between them. Time point given: pre-sensitization, week 0. The treatment was: therapeutic diphenylcyclopropenone sensitization with weekly scalp DPC. This record comes from a study of human T cells and chemical hapten exposure. TCRdb called the RACE reads again in MiXCR, with one record for every CDR3 protein. This table holds 350,000 to 400,000 distinct CDR3 sequences, 5.1% found once.

The receptor's source is a woman aged 45-65 years with alopecia areata. Some clones in this sample may be carry-over from other donors' samples. Sample: whole blood, taken in connection with sensitization to the hapten diphenylcyclopropenone (DPC). The chain joins TRBV29-1 to TRBJ1-2; D is perhaps TRBD1 (6 bases). CDR3 sequence reads: CSSRDMDGYTF. In DNA form, the CDR3 reads TGCAGCTCCCGGGACATGGATGGCTACACCTTC.